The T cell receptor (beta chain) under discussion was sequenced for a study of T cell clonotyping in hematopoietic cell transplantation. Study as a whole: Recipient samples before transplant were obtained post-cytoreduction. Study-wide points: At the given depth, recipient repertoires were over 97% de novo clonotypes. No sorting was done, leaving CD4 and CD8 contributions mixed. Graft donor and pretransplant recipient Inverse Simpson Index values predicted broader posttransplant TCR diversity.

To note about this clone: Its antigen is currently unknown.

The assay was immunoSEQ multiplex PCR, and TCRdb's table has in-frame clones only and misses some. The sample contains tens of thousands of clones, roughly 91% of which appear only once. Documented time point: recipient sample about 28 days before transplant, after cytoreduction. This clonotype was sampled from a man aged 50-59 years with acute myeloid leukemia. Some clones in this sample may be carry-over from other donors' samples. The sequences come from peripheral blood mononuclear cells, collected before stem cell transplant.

The CDR3 DNA reads TGTGCCAGCAGCCCAAGCTCCTATAATTCACCCCTCCACTTT. The encoded protein is CASSPSSYNSPLHF. V gene TRBV6-1 combines with J gene TRBJ1-6, with D uncertain. In germline, CDR1 is MNHNS, CDR2 SASEGT. The CDR3 covers 14 residues. With 6 bases removed from V and 0 bases from J, the gap between germline ends came to 6 bases.